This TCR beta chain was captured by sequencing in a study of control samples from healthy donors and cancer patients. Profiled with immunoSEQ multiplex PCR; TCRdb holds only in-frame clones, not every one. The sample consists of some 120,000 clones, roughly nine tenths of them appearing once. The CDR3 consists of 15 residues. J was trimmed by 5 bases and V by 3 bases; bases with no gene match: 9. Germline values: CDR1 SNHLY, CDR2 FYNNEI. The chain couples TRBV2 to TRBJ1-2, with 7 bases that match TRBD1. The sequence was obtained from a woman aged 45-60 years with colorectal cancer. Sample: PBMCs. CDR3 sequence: CASSEDGQVTYGYTF. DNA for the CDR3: TGTGCCAGCAGTGAGGACGGACAGGTTACTTATGGCTACACCTTC.